One and the same sample provided the 31 T cell receptor beta chains below, sequenced in a study of identical twins. TCRdb reprocessed the 5' RACE reads via MiXCR and lists one record per CDR3 protein. The sample lists fewer than 900,000 distinct CDR3 sequences, 21% occurring once. The data also belong to a second study, concerning T cells expressing NK-cell markers.

Material for sequencing was PBMCs. All receptors come from a young woman in good health.

This clonotype showed up many times. V gene TRBV7-9 combines with J gene TRBJ2-1; TRBD1 might be the D (6 bases). Germline V gene sequence: CDR1 SEHNR, CDR2 FQNEAQ (reference sequence). The ends were cut back, 5 bases at V and 3 bases at J, with 11 bases in the middle. The CDR3 loop spans 14 amino acids. CDR3 sequence: CASSHRVGYNEQFF. CDR3 DNA sequence: TGTGCCAGCAGCCACAGGGTGGGCTACAATGAGCAGTTCTTC.

This clonotype occurred a few times. This chain links TRBV15 with TRBJ1-5; TRBD1 agrees at 7 bases. The CDR3 sequence is 14 residues long. V lost 2 bases to trimming and J lost 7 bases; unmatched junction nucleotides: 5. Looked up from germline, CDR1 is LNHNV and CDR2 is YYDKDF (reference sequence). This chain's CDR3 is CATSRLTGSQPQHF. CDR3 DNA sequence: TGTGCCACCAGCAGATTGACAGGGAGCCAGCCCCAGCATTTT.

Only a few counts were recorded for this clonotype. The chain employs TRBV20-1 and TRBJ2-7; D uncertain. This CDR3 contains 12 residues. V was clipped by 1 base and J by 3 bases, with 7 bases between them. CDR1 DFQATT and CDR2 SNEGSKA come from the germline V gene (reference sequence). The CDR3 region is CSARAAYYEQYF. CDR3 in DNA: TGCAGTGCTAGAGCCGCTTACTACGAGCAGTACTTC.

The chain couples TRBV12-3 or TRBV12-4 to TRBJ2-7; D is uncertain. Trimming took off 6 bases at V and 7 bases at J, with 7 bases between the two ends. This CDR3 spans 10 amino acids. In nucleotides, the CDR3 is TGTGCCAGCAGCATACTGGAGCAGTACTTC. This codes for CASSILEQYF.

CDR3 DNA: TGTGCCAGCAGCCAAACCCAACTAGCGGGGGGGCCGGATACGCAGTATTTT. Translation: CASSQTQLAGGPDTQYF. V and J are TRBV11-3 and TRBJ2-3, with 13 positions matching TRBD2. With 5 bases clipped from V and 6 bases from J, the junction kept 11 bases outside the gene matches. Germline loops: CDR1 SGHNT, CDR2 YENEEA. This CDR3 contains 17 residues.

The CDR3, as DNA: TGCAGTGCTAGGGGGGGGGCCGCACGCTCCTACAATGAGCAGTTCTTC. This codes for CSARGGAARSYNEQFF. This chain joins TRBV20-1 and TRBJ2-1, with a weak D call TRBD2 (7 bases). The germline V gene encodes CDR1 DFQATT and CDR2 SNEGSKA (reference sequence). The V end was cut by 3 bases, the J end by 0 bases, with 15 bases between. CDR3 length: 16 amino acids.

This clonotype appeared many times. The rearrangement uses TRBV20-1 and TRBJ2-1; D is unclear. Germline CDR1 reads DFQATT; CDR2 reads SNEGSKA (reference sequence). This CDR3 has 16 amino acids. The ends were cut back, 3 bases at V and 3 bases at J, with 18 bases in the middle. The CDR3 coding sequence is TGCAGTGCTAGTAGGACCGATTCCAGAGGCTACAATGAGCAGTTCTTC. This gives the protein CSASRTDSRGYNEQFF.

This clonotype came up a few times. The chain employs TRBV3-1 and TRBJ1-3; D is unclear. V dropped 3 bases and J dropped 2 bases, with 5 bases sitting between them. CDR1 and CDR2 (germline): LGHDT, YNNKEL (reference sequence). There are 13 residues in the CDR3. The CDR3 here is CASSQITGNTIYF. The CDR3 bases are TGTGCCAGCAGCCAGATCACTGGAAACACCATATATTTT.

This clonotype was seen more than once but under ten times. The chain joins TRBV6-5 to TRBJ1-1; D remains unclear. CDR3 length: 14 amino acids. V was clipped by 2 bases and J by 0 bases, with 7 bases between them. Germline V lookup: CDR1 MNHEY, CDR2 SVGAGI. CDR3 sequence: CASSYHGVNTEAFF. The CDR3 region has the DNA TGTGCCAGCAGTTACCACGGGGTGAACACTGAAGCTTTCTTT.

This clonotype has at least ten counts. The CDR3 nucleotides are TGTGCCAGCACCGGGACAGGGCGGGATACGCAGTATTTT. Amino acid sequence: CASTGTGRDTQYF. This chain links TRBV12-3 or TRBV12-4 with TRBJ2-3; 9 bases map to TRBD1. There are 13 residues in the CDR3. V gave up 7 bases and J gave up 6 bases; unmatched junction bases: 5.

The genes are TRBV15 and TRBJ2-3; no reliable D call. The CDR3 is 14 amino acids. V gave up 0 bases and J gave up 6 bases, with 10 bases separating them. Germline-derived CDR1 and CDR2 are LNHNV and YYDKDF (reference sequence). CDR3 protein: CATSRDLPPDTQYF. The CDR3 DNA reads as TGTGCCACCAGCAGAGATTTGCCCCCCGATACGCAGTATTTT.

The chain carries TRBV5-1 and TRBJ2-1; the D is unclear. CDR1 SGHRS and CDR2 YFSETQ come from the germline V gene. Trimming stripped 2 bases from V and 1 base from J, with 13 bases between. This CDR3 is built from 16 residues. In nucleotides, the CDR3 is TGCGCCAGCAGCTTCCCTCGCGGCTCATCCTACAATGAGCAGTTCTTC. Amino acids: CASSFPRGSSYNEQFF.

This clonotype was found many times. The V and J genes are TRBV7-2 and TRBJ1-2; the D is unclear. The V gene lost 5 bases and the J gene lost 3 bases, with 10 bases spanning the gap. This CDR3 is 13 amino acids long. The germline V gene encodes CDR1 SGHTA and CDR2 FQGNSA. CDR3 protein: CASSAAGHYGYTF. CDR3 DNA sequence: TGTGCCAGCAGCGCCGCAGGCCACTATGGCTACACCTTC.

The chain combines TRBV27 with TRBJ1-5; 8 nucleotides match TRBD1. The ends lost 6 bases at V and 6 bases at J; junction bases unmatched: 7. The CDR3 contains 14 residues. Per germline, CDR1 MNHEY and CDR2 SMNVEV (reference sequence). In nucleotides, the CDR3 is TGTGCCAGCAGCCAAGCAGGGGGCGTTCAGCCCCAGCATTTT. Protein product: CASSQAGGVQPQHF.

This clonotype was recorded a few times. V gene TRBV6-5 combines with J gene TRBJ2-5, with D possibly being TRBD1 (6 bases). V shed 6 bases and J shed 5 bases, with 19 bases lying between them. Germline values: CDR1 MNHEY, CDR2 SVGAGI. The length of the CDR3 is 15 residues. DNA of the CDR3: TGTGCCAGCAGCTTAACCCCCAGGGGCGGTGAGACCCAGTACTTC. Amino acids: CASSLTPRGGETQYF.

This clonotype was found many times. The chain uses TRBV9 and TRBJ2-1, with D possibly called TRBD1 or TRBD2 (5 bases each). V was trimmed by 0 bases and J by 7 bases, leaving 14 bases between them. There are 15 residues in the CDR3. The germline gives CDR1 SGDLS, CDR2 YYNGEE. The CDR3 region has the DNA TGTGCCAGCAGCGTAGGGGACCGGATCCTAAATGAGCAGTTCTTC. Encoded protein: CASSVGDRILNEQFF.

This rearrangement joins TRBV28 to TRBJ1-5; TRBD1 is a possible D gene (5 bases). Trimming took off 3 bases at V and 7 bases at J, with 16 bases between the two ends. Germline lookup yields CDR1 MDHEN and CDR2 SYDVKM. The CDR3 length is 15 residues. This chain's CDR3 is CASSLPRGAGQPQHF. The CDR3, as DNA: TGTGCCAGCAGTTTGCCGCGGGGCGCGGGGCAGCCCCAGCATTTT.

The table lists this clonotype with a few counts. The V and J genes are TRBV21-1 and TRBJ2-5; TRBD1 is the table's D call, not checked against the DNA. TRBV21-1 is shown as a pseudogene. The CDR3 is made up of 15 amino acids. CDR3 amino acids: CASSKVLEGEETQYF. The CDR3, as DNA: TGTGCCAGCAGCAAAGTATTAGAGGGGGAAGAGACCCAGTACTTC.

The rearrangement uses TRBV19 and TRBJ2-1, with TRBD2 matching over 9 bases. The CDR3 is 16 amino acids. J gave up 1 base and V 6 bases, and 7 bases lay outside the gene matches. Germline V CDR1 and CDR2: LNHDA, SQIVND (reference sequence). The CDR3 DNA reads as TGTGCCAGTAGGGGCATAGCGGGAGAGTCCTACAATGAGCAGTTCTTC. This translates into CASRGIAGESYNEQFF.

The J gene is TRBJ1-5, the V gene TRBV10-3, with D tentatively TRBD1 (5 bases). Germline values: CDR1 ENHRY, CDR2 SYGVKD. The V end was cut by 0 bases, the J end by 1 base, with 10 bases between. This CDR3 is 16 amino acids long. The CDR3 DNA is TGTGCCATCAGTGAGTCGGGGCAACAGAGCAATCAGCCCCAGCATTTT. Its protein product is CAISESGQQSNQPQHF.

This chain uses TRBV7-8 with TRBJ2-7; 8 bases agree with TRBD2. This CDR3 region has 14 residues. Germline V CDR1 and CDR2: SGHVS, FQNEAQ. The J segment lost 5 bases and the V segment lost 8 bases, leaving 11 bases of the junction unmatched. CDR3 DNA sequence: TGTGCCAGCTTTAACGGGAGGGCCTGGGACGAGCAGTACTTC. Its protein is CASFNGRAWDEQYF.

This clonotype was found many times. The V and J genes are TRBV5-1 and TRBJ2-2, with a weak D call TRBD1 (6 bases). Trimming took off 4 bases at V and 5 bases at J, with 9 bases between the two ends. Germline lookup yields CDR1 SGHRS and CDR2 YFSETQ. CDR3 length equals 13 residues. In DNA, the CDR3 is TGCGCCAGCAGCCCAGGGGAAACCGGGGAGCTGTTTTTT. Translating it yields CASSPGETGELFF.

In the case of this clonotype: This may stem from a read error, because a much larger clone lies one nucleotide away. The V gene is TRBV6-2 or TRBV6-3, the J gene TRBJ2-7; 8 positions agree with TRBD1. Unmatched junction bases numbered 4, after V lost 6 bases and J lost 3 bases. The CDR3 extends over 13 amino acids. Per the germline V gene, CDR1 is MNHEY and CDR2 is SVGEGT. This CDR3 reads CASRPGQDYEQYF. The DNA for the CDR3 is TGTGCCAGCAGACCGGGACAGGACTACGAGCAGTACTTC.

J is TRBJ2-5 and V is TRBV20-1; a weak D match, TRBD2 (5 bases). V shed 0 bases and J shed 0 bases, with 8 bases lying between them. The CDR3 length is 14 residues. Germline V gives CDR1 DFQATT, CDR2 SNEGSKA (reference sequence). Written as DNA, the CDR3 is TGCAGTGCTAGAGATCTGCGGGACCAAGAGACCCAGTACTTC. This codes for CSARDLRDQETQYF.

This clonotype was seen a handful of times. The chain uses TRBV12-3 or TRBV12-4 and TRBJ2-7; D possibly matches TRBD1 or TRBD2 (5 bases each). This CDR3 spans 12 amino acids. V was trimmed by 2 bases and J by 7 bases, leaving 9 bases between them. The CDR3 bases are TGTGCCAGCAGTTTAAGGGGACGAGAGCAGTACTTC. Its translation is CASSLRGREQYF.

The V gene is TRBV12-3 or TRBV12-4, the J gene TRBJ2-1, with unresolved D. Trimming cost V 7 bases and J 4 bases, with 14 bases left between them. CDR3 length equals 14 residues. DNA of the CDR3: TGTGCCAGCACCTCGGACGGGTCGTACAATGAGCAGTTCTTC. It yields the protein CASTSDGSYNEQFF.

In this sample, this clonotype turned up many times. V and J are TRBV20-1 and TRBJ2-1; D possibly corresponds to TRBD2 (5 bases). Deletions cut 6 bases from V and 2 bases from J, with 23 bases between. Germline V gives CDR1 DFQATT, CDR2 SNEGSKA (reference sequence). This CDR3 spans 17 amino acids. The CDR3 sequence: CSARRAEILGTYNEQFF. DNA for the CDR3: TGCAGTGCCCGCCGCGCGGAAATACTAGGGACCTACAATGAGCAGTTCTTC.

The chain employs TRBV7-9 and TRBJ2-7; D is ambiguous. Germline assignment: CDR1 SEHNR and CDR2 FQNEAQ (reference sequence). Trimming removed 0 bases from V and 0 bases from J, with 12 bases in between. The CDR3 loop spans 16 amino acids. The CDR3 DNA is TGTGCCAGCAGCTTAGCTACGGCCCGCTTCTCCTACGAGCAGTACTTC. Translated: CASSLATARFSYEQYF.

This sequence joins TRBV20-1 and TRBJ1-6; tentatively, D is TRBD1 (5 bases). Trimming took off 0 bases at V and 7 bases at J, with 10 bases between the two ends. Germline lookup yields CDR1 DFQATT and CDR2 SNEGSKA (reference sequence). The length of the CDR3 is 14 residues. The CDR3 loop is CSARDWGENSPLHF. DNA for the CDR3: TGCAGTGCTAGAGATTGGGGGGAGAATTCACCCCTCCACTTT.

The J gene is TRBJ2-7, the V gene TRBV7-2, with D perhaps matching TRBD1 or TRBD2 (5 bases each). The CDR3 contains 13 residues. Per germline, CDR1 SGHTA and CDR2 FQGNSA. Between the trimmed V and J ends, which lost 7 bases and 2 bases, there was a span of 12 bases. As DNA, the CDR3 is TGTGCCAGCACAGACAGCGGCCCCTACGAGCAGTACTTC. Translated: CASTDSGPYEQYF.

There are many counts of this clonotype. The V and J genes are TRBV18 and TRBJ1-5; possibly TRBD1 for D (5 bases). Germline assignment: CDR1 KGHSH and CDR2 LQKENI. V was shortened by 3 bases and J by 5 bases, with 8 bases between the two germline ends. CDR3 size: 13 residues. The CDR3 is CASSPGGDQPQHF. Here the CDR3 DNA reads TGTGCCAGCTCACCTGGGGGGGATCAGCCCCAGCATTTT.